The T cell receptor (beta chain) under discussion was sequenced for a study of early T cells in non-severe SARS-CoV-2 infection. Study-wide background: The authors sequenced bulk RNA from unsorted whole blood, leaving chains unpaired. Study-level findings and limits: VDJdb matches were skewed toward anti-spike CD8 T cell responses.

Unique molecular identifiers were attached to individual cDNA molecules. TCRdb fed the 5' RACE reads into MiXCR, producing one record per CDR3 protein. The table records under 70,000 distinct CDR3 sequences, around an eighth of them present only once. With V trimmed by 6 bases and J by 4 bases, 5 bases remained unmatched. Germline V gives CDR1 LNHDA, CDR2 SQIVND (reference sequence). The CDR3 has 15 amino acids. In its sample, this clonotype was seen many times. Antigen unknown. The receptor's source is an adult who was a healthcare worker with PCR-confirmed SARS-CoV-2 infection or an uninfected control (not recorded which). The V gene is TRBV19, the J gene TRBJ2-2; 10 nucleotides line up with TRBD2. Sequencing used whole blood. The CDR3 reads CASRTLAGPTGELFF. The DNA of the CDR3 is TGTGCCAGTAGGACACTAGCGGGACCCACCGGGGAGCTGTTTTTT.